The 18 T cell receptor beta chains presented below share a single source sample, sequenced in a study of blood T cell repertoires in COVID-19. Sequenced by immunoSEQ multiplex PCR; TCRdb stores in-frame clones only, minus some. The table records 85,000 to 90,000 clones, approximately 86% of them present only once. Material for sequencing was peripheral blood. These receptors originate from a man at least 80 years old with active or convalescent COVID-19.

The chain carries TRBV5-1 and TRBJ2-1, with TRBD1 matching over 10 bases. This CDR3 contains 13 residues. CDR1 and CDR2 (germline): SGHRS, YFSETQ. Trimming at V came to 7 bases and at J to 14 bases, leaving 12 bases not matched to a gene. The CDR3 DNA sequence: TGCGCCAGCTCGGGCGAGGGCGGGACAGGGGAGTTCTTC. Translation gives CASSGEGGTGEFF. Based on the CDR3 plus reference TRBV5-1 and TRBJ2-1, the full variable domain is KAGVTQTPRYLIKTRGQQVTLSCSPISGHRSVSWYQQTPGQGLQFLFEYFSETQRNKGNFPGRFSGRQFSNSRSEMNVSTLELGDSALYLCASSGEGGTGEFFGPGTRLTVL.

This chain uses TRBV27 with TRBJ1-4; perhaps TRBD1 as D (6 bases). In germline, CDR1 is MNHEY, CDR2 SMNVEV (reference sequence). The CDR3 runs to 14 residues. V lost 2 bases and J 7 bases, leaving 11 bases between the germline ends. Written as DNA, the CDR3 is TGTGCCAGCAGTTTAGGACAGAGTGGTGAAAAACTGTTTTTT. Protein: CASSLGQSGEKLFF.

The rearrangement uses TRBV2 and TRBJ2-2; D is unclear. Germline loops: CDR1 SNHLY, CDR2 FYNNEI. Trimming took 6 bases from V and 5 from J, leaving 10 bases between them. The CDR3 spans 13 residues. The DNA of the CDR3 is TGTGCCAGCAGAGCCGGTTCTACCGGGGAGCTGTTTTTT. Its protein is CASRAGSTGELFF.

The V gene is TRBV18, the J gene TRBJ2-5; 9 nucleotides match TRBD2. With 2 bases clipped from V and 2 bases from J, the junction kept 12 bases outside the gene matches. CDR1 KGHSH and CDR2 LQKENI come from the germline V gene. The CDR3 sequence is 18 residues long. CDR3 nucleotides: TGTGCCAGCTCACCAGCTCACCCCCTAGCGGGAATACAAGAGACCCAGTACTTC. This codes for CASSPAHPLAGIQETQYF.

V and J are TRBV7-2 and TRBJ2-3; 7 positions match TRBD1. The V and J ends lost 1 base and 4 bases, in that order; junction bases with no gene match: 5. CDR1 is SGHTA and CDR2 is FQGNSA in the germline V gene. The CDR3 is 15 amino acids. The CDR3 spells CASSLEGARPDTQYF. In DNA form, the CDR3 reads TGTGCCAGCAGCTTAGAGGGGGCGCGCCCAGATACGCAGTATTTT.

The gene calls are TRBV18 and TRBJ1-1; D uncertain. V lost 1 base, J lost 1 base, and 13 bases lay in between. This CDR3 region has 16 residues. Per the germline V gene, CDR1 is KGHSH and CDR2 is LQKENI. The CDR3 is CASSPQYPGGNTEAFF. For the CDR3, the DNA is TGTGCCAGCTCACCACAATACCCGGGAGGGAACACTGAAGCTTTCTTT.

This clone came up a few times. This chain connects TRBV27 to TRBJ2-7; D may be TRBD1 (5 bases). Germline V CDR1 and CDR2: MNHEY, SMNVEV (reference sequence). With 2 bases removed from V and 4 bases from J, the gap between germline ends came to 15 bases. This CDR3 contains 15 residues. CDR3 DNA sequence: TGTGCCAGCAGTTTAAATCACAACAGGCCGTACGAGCAGTACTTC. It is translated as CASSLNHNRPYEQYF.

This chain connects TRBV30 to TRBJ1-2; 9 bases are a match to TRBD1. V dropped 0 bases and J dropped 5; count of bases not matched to a gene: 19. The germline V gene encodes CDR1 GTSNPN and CDR2 SVGIG (reference sequence). CDR3 length equals 19 residues. CDR3 amino acids: CAWSVPSTGTGRLVYGYTF. CDR3 nucleotide sequence: TGTGCCTGGAGTGTTCCAAGTACCGGGACAGGGAGACTCGTATATGGCTACACCTTC.

The rearrangement links TRBV7-2 to TRBJ2-7, with D tentatively TRBD1 (5 bases). Germline-derived CDR1 and CDR2 are SGHTA and FQGNSA. This CDR3 is 15 amino acids long. Deletions cut 0 bases from V and 3 bases from J, with 12 bases between. DNA for the CDR3: TGTGCCAGCAGCTTAGCGTTCGACAGCTTCTACGAGCAGTACTTC. It yields the protein CASSLAFDSFYEQYF.

This clone came up once. This chain links TRBV7-9 with TRBJ2-5; 11 nucleotides line up with TRBD2. The junction had 10 bases not matched to a gene; V was cut back by 2 bases and J by 2 bases. This CDR3 is built from 18 residues. The germline gives CDR1 SEHNR, CDR2 FQNEAQ (reference sequence). CDR3 DNA sequence: TGTGCCAGCAGCTTACAGGACAGACTAGCGGGGCTACAAGAGACCCAGTACTTC. As protein: CASSLQDRLAGLQETQYF. Full variable domain (missing parts from reference TRBV7-9 and TRBJ2-5): DTGVSQNPRHKITKRGQNVTFRCDPISEHNRLYWYRQTLGQGPEFLTYFQNEAQLEKSRLLSDRFSAERPKGSFSTLEIQRTEQGDSAMYLCASSLQDRLAGLQETQYFGPGTRLLVL.

In its sample, this clone was seen once. As DNA, the CDR3 is TGTGCCAGCAGCCATACTGGGGGGACTCTCACCGTAAGCAATCAGCCCCAGCATTTT. It is translated as CASSHTGGTLTVSNQPQHF. V and J are TRBV3-1 (or the pseudogene TRBV3-2) and TRBJ1-5; the D gene is possibly TRBD1 (5 bases). With 3 bases removed from V and 1 base from J, the gap between germline ends came to 22 bases. Looked up from germline, CDR1 is LGHDT and CDR2 is YNNKEL (reference sequence). The CDR3 runs to 19 residues.

This clone was recorded once. The chain uses TRBV9 and TRBJ1-1; 10 nucleotides align to TRBD1. Losses at the gene ends were 0 bases for V and 6 bases for J; bases not matched to a gene: 2. CDR1 is SGDLS, CDR2 YYNGEE, per germline. CDR3 length: 14 amino acids. DNA for the CDR3: TGTGCCAGCAGCGTAGGACAGGGGGCGTCTGAAGCTTTCTTT. Residues: CASSVGQGASEAFF.

The rearrangement uses TRBV9 and TRBJ2-4, with 15 bases aligning to TRBD2. Germline V gene sequence: CDR1 SGDLS, CDR2 YYNGEE. V shed 3 bases, J shed 6 bases, and the junction held 4 bases outside the gene matches. This CDR3 is 16 amino acids long. CDR3 loop: CASSAGLAGGVNIQYF. CDR3 DNA: TGTGCCAGCAGCGCGGGACTAGCGGGAGGAGTAAACATTCAGTACTTC.

The chain employs TRBV3-1 (or the pseudogene TRBV3-2) and TRBJ2-1, with D perhaps TRBD2 (5 bases). The CDR3 length is 16 residues. Between the trimmed V and J ends, which lost 0 bases and 0 bases, there was a span of 9 bases. Germline assignment: CDR1 LGHDT and CDR2 YNNKEL (reference sequence). CDR3 sequence reads: CASSQDWTPSYNEQFF. The CDR3 DNA reads as TGTGCCAGCAGCCAAGATTGGACTCCCTCCTACAATGAGCAGTTCTTC.

This clone was recorded a few times. The chain uses TRBV5-1 and TRBJ2-5; 7 bases align to TRBD1. The CDR3 covers 14 residues. Trimming removed 4 bases from V and 2 bases from J; junction bases left unmatched: 5. CDR1 is SGHRS, CDR2 YFSETQ, per germline. The CDR3 nucleotides read TGCGCCAGCAGCCCGGGACAGCCTCAAGAGACCCAGTACTTC. It encodes CASSPGQPQETQYF.

V and J are TRBV4-3 and TRBJ1-2, with 8 bases lining up with TRBD1. CDR3 length: 14 amino acids. CDR1 is LGHNA and CDR2 is YSLEER in the germline V gene. After removal of 2 bases from V and 5 bases from J, the junction contained 4 bases not matched to a gene. The CDR3 nucleotides read TGCGCCAGCAGCCAACTCCGGACAGGGTATGGCTACACCTTC. It is translated as CASSQLRTGYGYTF.

This clone was observed once. The V call is TRBV9, the J call TRBJ2-5; no clear D gene. The germline V gene has CDR1 SGDLS and CDR2 YYNGEE. This CDR3 is built from 15 residues. V was pared by 4 bases and J by 4 bases, with 17 bases between. CDR3 coding DNA: TGTGCCAGCAGCCCCAGGTCCCAGAGCATAGAGACCCAGTACTTC. It specifies CASSPRSQSIETQYF.

The CDR3 sequence: CASSLTSGVYEQYF. CDR3 bases: TGTGCCAGCAGCCTTACTAGCGGAGTCTACGAGCAGTACTTC. The chain couples TRBV7-2 to TRBJ2-7, with 8 nucleotides matching TRBD2. With V trimmed by 5 bases and J by 3 bases, 6 bases remained unmatched. Germline values: CDR1 SGHTA, CDR2 FQGNSA. This CDR3 contains 14 residues.